A single sample gave rise to the 21 T cell receptor beta chains below, sequenced in a study of identical twins. A single record per CDR3 protein comes from TCRdb applying MiXCR to the 5' RACE reads. The sample gives fewer than 650,000 distinct CDR3 sequences, 9% to 10% of which show up once; around 3.2% is in the top ten. These data were likewise used in another study, on yellow fever vaccine responses in identical twins.

Sequenced material: PBMCs. These receptors all stem from a young woman in good health.

In the case of this clonotype: This may be a read error, as it is one base from a much larger clone. The chain has TRBV9 and TRBJ2-2, with D perhaps matching TRBD1 or TRBD2 (5 bases each). V lost 3 bases and J lost 4, with 13 bases in between. The length of the CDR3 is 15 residues. The germline V gene has CDR1 SGDLS and CDR2 YYNGEE. The CDR3 spells CASSARDGPTGELFF. The CDR3 DNA follows: TGTGCCAGCAGCGCACGGGACGGCCCCACCGGGGAGCTGTTTTTT.

A few counts support this clonotype. This rearrangement joins TRBV9 to TRBJ1-6, with 9 positions matching TRBD1. This CDR3 contains 14 residues. Per germline, CDR1 SGDLS and CDR2 YYNGEE. V shed 2 bases, J shed 7 bases, and the junction held 1 base outside the gene matches. CDR3 sequence: CASSVGTGNSPLHF. CDR3 bases: TGTGCCAGCAGCGTCGGGACAGGGAATTCACCCCTCCACTTT.

This clonotype was counted ten times or more. The chain has TRBV29-1 and TRBJ1-1; D possibly corresponds to TRBD1 (6 bases). This CDR3 contains 10 residues. Trimming pared 6 bases from V and 8 bases from J, leaving 10 bases between. The germline V gene encodes CDR1 SQVTM and CDR2 ANQGSEA. CDR3 protein: CSVRTGEAFF. In DNA form, the CDR3 reads TGCAGCGTGAGAACAGGGGAAGCTTTCTTT.

Here the CDR3 reads CASSSTSRGSGANVLTF. The CDR3 DNA is TGTGCCAGCAGCTCAACCAGCAGGGGCTCTGGGGCCAACGTCCTGACTTTC. The rearrangement joins TRBV11-2 to TRBJ2-6, with a weak D call TRBD1 (6 bases). Trimming pared 4 bases from V and 0 bases from J, leaving 13 bases between. The CDR3 is 17 amino acids. Germline V gene data show CDR1 as SGHAT and CDR2 as FQNNGV.

This clonotype has at least ten counts. The gene calls are TRBV5-1 and TRBJ2-3; D is unclear. The CDR3 length is 11 residues. Germline V gene data show CDR1 as SGHRS and CDR2 as YFSETQ. Trimming took off 0 bases at V and 7 bases at J, with 3 bases between the two ends. The CDR3: CASSLGNTQYF. The CDR3 region has the DNA TGCGCCAGCAGCTTGGGTAATACGCAGTATTTT.

The chain links TRBV20-1 to TRBJ1-2; D gene unclear. In germline, CDR1 is DFQATT, CDR2 SNEGSKA (reference sequence). CDR3 length: 14 amino acids. The V end was cut by 0 bases, the J end by 4 bases, with 12 bases between. Written as DNA, the CDR3 is TGCAGTGCTAGAGATAATGGGAGAACCTATGGCTACACCTTC. It yields the protein CSARDNGRTYGYTF.

This clonotype was counted a few times. J is TRBJ2-3 and V is TRBV3-1; D is unclear. The CDR3 runs 12 residues. The V gene lost 5 bases and the J gene lost 6 bases, with 9 bases spanning the gap. Germline V gene sequence: CDR1 LGHDT, CDR2 YNNKEL (reference sequence). In nucleotides, the CDR3 is TGTGCCAGCAGCTTCTCCGTTGATACGCAGTATTTT. This codes for CASSFSVDTQYF.

The chain is built from TRBV12-3 or TRBV12-4 and TRBJ2-1; either TRBD1 or TRBD2 may fit D (5 bases each). Trimming took off 6 bases at V and 2 bases at J, with 11 bases between the two ends. CDR3 length: 14 residues. CDR3 loop: CASRGDHPYNEQFF. CDR3 DNA: TGTGCCAGCAGGGGGGACCACCCCTACAATGAGCAGTTCTTC.

This clonotype was counted many times. This rearrangement joins TRBV14 to TRBJ2-3; 7 nucleotides match TRBD1. The length of the CDR3 is 14 residues. Germline assignment: CDR1 SGHDN and CDR2 FVKESK. After removal of 11 bases from V and 0 bases from J, the junction contained 8 bases not matched to a gene. CDR3 sequence reads: CARNQTGSTDTQYF. The CDR3 DNA sequence: TGTGCCCGCAACCAGACAGGGAGCACAGATACGCAGTATTTT.

This clonotype was picked up a small number of times. V usage is TRBV4-3 and J usage is TRBJ2-7, with unresolved D. V lost 4 bases and J 5 bases, leaving 15 bases between the germline ends. Germline assignment: CDR1 LGHNA and CDR2 YSLEER. The CDR3 covers 14 residues. The CDR3 protein is CASSPNLSSNEQYF. Here the CDR3 DNA reads TGCGCCAGCAGCCCCAATCTGAGCTCGAACGAGCAGTACTTC.

This clonotype came up many times. This sequence joins TRBV7-2 and TRBJ2-1; D remains unclear. V lost 2 bases and J lost 1, with 15 bases in between. In germline, CDR1 is SGHTA, CDR2 FQGNSA. The CDR3 is 17 residues long. The CDR3 bases are TGTGCCAGCAGCTTATTCGGTCACAGTAAGTCCTACAATGAGCAGTTCTTC. Its translation: CASSLFGHSKSYNEQFF. Full variable domain (outside the CDR3, taken from reference TRBV7-2 and TRBJ2-1): GAGVSQSPSNKVTEKGKDVELRCDPISGHTALYWYRQSLGQGLEFLIYFQGNSAPDKSGLPSDRFSAERTGGSVSTLTIQRTQQEDSAVYLCASSLFGHSKSYNEQFFGPGTRLTVL.

V is TRBV20-1 and J is TRBJ2-3; D gene ambiguous. V was trimmed by 4 bases and J by 4 bases, leaving 18 bases between them. In germline, CDR1 is DFQATT, CDR2 SNEGSKA (reference sequence). CDR3 length: 15 amino acids. Written as DNA, the CDR3 is TGCAGTGCTACCAACCCTAAAATAACAGCAGATACGCAGTATTTT. It codes for CSATNPKITADTQYF.

This clonotype occurred a few times. The rearrangement joins TRBV7-2 to TRBJ2-5, with a weak D call TRBD1 (5 bases). Germline V gene data show CDR1 as SGHTA and CDR2 as FQGNSA. V was pared by 6 bases and J by 5 bases, with 13 bases between. This CDR3 has 13 residues. CDR3 loop: CASRRGHQETQYF. The CDR3 coding sequence is TGTGCCAGCAGACGCGGACATCAGGAGACCCAGTACTTC. The complete variable domain, with remaining parts taken from reference TRBV7-2 and TRBJ2-5, reads GAGVSQSPSNKVTEKGKDVELRCDPISGHTALYWYRQSLGQGLEFLIYFQGNSAPDKSGLPSDRFSAERTGGSVSTLTIQRTQQEDSAVYLCASRRGHQETQYFGPGTRLLVL.

This clonotype was observed many times. The chain employs TRBV5-1 and TRBJ2-3, with TRBD1 identical over 10 bases. The V and J ends lost 3 bases and 4 bases, in that order; junction bases with no gene match: 5. From germline, CDR1 is SGHRS and CDR2 YFSETQ. The CDR3 sequence is 15 residues long. The CDR3 spells CASSSGTGASDTQYF. The CDR3 bases are TGCGCCAGCAGCTCCGGGACAGGGGCATCAGATACGCAGTATTTT.

J is TRBJ2-4 and V is TRBV7-2; 7 nucleotides align to TRBD2. Losses at the gene ends were 3 bases for V and 10 bases for J; bases not matched to a gene: 6. CDR1 is SGHTA and CDR2 is FQGNSA in the germline V gene. This CDR3 is 13 amino acids long. DNA for the CDR3: TGTGCCAGCAGCTTCGCGGGAGAGTTTATTCAGTACTTC. It codes for CASSFAGEFIQYF.

This clonotype was observed a few times. The rearrangement links TRBV5-1 to TRBJ2-7, with D perhaps assigned TRBD1 or TRBD2 (5 bases each). Germline CDR1 is SGHRS and CDR2 is YFSETQ. With 1 base removed from V and 3 bases from J, the gap between germline ends came to 14 bases. This CDR3 spans 15 amino acids. The CDR3 DNA sequence: TGCGCCAGCAGCTTGAGGGCAGGGAGCAACTACGAGCAGTACTTC. Its protein product is CASSLRAGSNYEQYF.

This clonotype was detected only a few times. CDR3 residues: CATSESGENNEQFF. The CDR3 nucleotides are TGTGCCACCAGTGAGAGCGGGGAGAACAATGAGCAGTTCTTC. This chain uses TRBV24-1 with TRBJ2-1; 7 nucleotides line up with TRBD2. V was pared by 4 bases and J by 5 bases, with 4 bases of the junction left unmatched. The CDR3 covers 14 residues. Germline values: CDR1 KGHDR, CDR2 SFDVKD.

This sequence joins TRBV12-3 or TRBV12-4 and TRBJ1-1, with D possibly being TRBD1 (5 bases). V lost 2 bases and J lost 2, with 9 bases in between. The CDR3 covers 14 residues. The CDR3 region has the DNA TGTGCCAGCAGTTTAAAGACAGAAAACACTGAAGCTTTCTTT. Translation: CASSLKTENTEAFF.

This clonotype has only a few counts. The chain couples TRBV30 to TRBJ2-7; TRBD2 is a possible D gene (6 bases). Germline V CDR1 and CDR2: GTSNPN, SVGIG (reference sequence). The CDR3 loop spans 13 amino acids. V shed 5 bases and J shed 0 bases, with 11 bases lying between them. The DNA of the CDR3 is TGTGCCTGGTGGGACTCGAGCTCCTACGAGCAGTACTTC. This codes for CAWWDSSSYEQYF.

The CDR3 DNA follows: TGTGCCAGCAGCCAAGTTCCGGGGAACCAAGAGACCCAGTACTTC. This translates into CASSQVPGNQETQYF. This chain uses TRBV4-2 with TRBJ2-5, with D possibly matching TRBD2 (5 bases). CDR1 is LGHNA, CDR2 YNFKEQ, per germline. V lost 1 base, J lost 0 bases, and 9 bases lay in between. The CDR3 totals 15 residues.

The chain uses TRBV29-1 and TRBJ2-1; TRBD2 agrees at 13 bases. Germline V gene sequence: CDR1 SQVTM, CDR2 ANQGSEA. The CDR3 is 14 residues long. Unmatched junction bases numbered 6, after V lost 7 bases and J lost 6 bases. The CDR3, as DNA: TGCAGCGCGCAACTAGCGGGAGGGACCAATGAGCAGTTCTTC. Translating gives CSAQLAGGTNEQFF.